Listed below are T cell receptor beta chains from one sample, sequenced in a study of blood T cell repertoires in COVID-19. Repertoires were generated with immunoSEQ multiplex PCR, while TCRdb's copy carries only in-frame clones and drops some. The data hold 250,000 to 300,000 clones, with more than 85% observed a single time. The specimen sequenced was peripheral blood. These receptors all stem from a woman aged 25-40 years with COVID-19, enrolled during active disease. Both conserved end residues are part of each CDR3. A D gene is named only where the DNA matches it firmly. Size tells how often a clone was seen (once, few, many) or the class of an expanded clone, and some rows leave it out.

cdr3_nt: TGCGCCAGCAGCTCACAGGGATCTGGAAACACCATATATTTT
cdr3_aa: CASSSQGSGNTIYF
v_call: TRBV5-1
d_call: -
clone_size: -
j_call: TRBJ1-3

cdr3_nt: TGCGCCAGCAGAGCGACAGGGTGGAGGAACACTGAAGCTTTCTTT
cdr3_aa: CASRATGWRNTEAFF
v_call: TRBV5-1
d_call: TRBD1
clone_size: -
j_call: TRBJ1-1

cdr3_nt: TGTGCCAGCACCTCGGGGGAGAGGGAAAAACTGTTTTTT
cdr3_aa: CASTSGEREKLFF
v_call: TRBV12-3/TRBV12-4
d_call: -
clone_size: -
j_call: TRBJ1-4

cdr3_nt: TGTGCCAGCTCAGACAGGGACGGCTACACCTTC
cdr3_aa: CASSDRDGYTF
v_call: TRBV18
d_call: TRBD1
clone_size: -
j_call: TRBJ1-2

cdr3_nt: TGCGCCAGCAGCTTGTTGTCCCAGGCCCACAATGAGCAGTTCTTC
cdr3_aa: CASSLLSQAHNEQFF
v_call: TRBV5-1
d_call: -
clone_size: -
j_call: TRBJ2-1

cdr3_nt: TGTGCCAGCACGTCCGGGACTAGCGGCCCCTACGAGCAGTACTTC
cdr3_aa: CASTSGTSGPYEQYF
v_call: TRBV10-3
d_call: TRBD2
clone_size: -
j_call: TRBJ2-7

cdr3_nt: TGTGCCAGTACCCTCGGGACTAGCGGGAGTGGGACGGACGAGCAGTACTTC
cdr3_aa: CASTLGTSGSGTDEQYF
v_call: TRBV19
d_call: TRBD2
clone_size: -
j_call: TRBJ2-7

cdr3_nt: TGTGCCAGCAGTGAATCCGGGTTTCCCTACAATGAGCAGTTCTTC
cdr3_aa: CASSESGFPYNEQFF
v_call: TRBV2
d_call: -
clone_size: -
j_call: TRBJ2-1

cdr3_nt: TGTGCCAGCAGCCAAGGGGGGATGTCGTACGAAAAACTGTTTTTT
cdr3_aa: CASSQGGMSYEKLFF
v_call: TRBV16
d_call: -
clone_size: -
j_call: TRBJ1-4

cdr3_nt: TGTGCCAGCAGCCAGGCGACCGGGGGATCTGAAGCTTTCTTT
cdr3_aa: CASSQATGGSEAFF
v_call: TRBV14
d_call: -
clone_size: -
j_call: TRBJ1-1

cdr3_nt: TGTGCCAGCAGCCCCGAAACCGCGCCCACCTATCAGCCCCAGCATTTT
cdr3_aa: CASSPETAPTYQPQHF
v_call: TRBV7-8
d_call: -
clone_size: once
j_call: TRBJ1-5

cdr3_nt: TGTGCCATCAGTGAGGGTCCCCAGACTTTCTTT
cdr3_aa: CAISEGPQTFF
v_call: TRBV10-3
d_call: -
clone_size: -
j_call: TRBJ1-1

cdr3_nt: TGTGCCAGCAGCGTTAGCGGGAGACGGACAGATACGCAGTATTTT
cdr3_aa: CASSVSGRRTDTQYF
v_call: TRBV11-3
d_call: TRBD2
clone_size: -
j_call: TRBJ2-3

cdr3_nt: TGCAGCGTTGTCCGGGACAACGGAGGCTATGGCTACACCTTC
cdr3_aa: CSVVRDNGGYGYTF
v_call: TRBV29-1
d_call: -
clone_size: -
j_call: TRBJ1-2

cdr3_nt: TGTGCCACCCGAGCCGGGAGTTCCTACAATGAGCAGTTCTTC
cdr3_aa: CATRAGSSYNEQFF
v_call: TRBV24-1
d_call: -
clone_size: once
j_call: TRBJ2-1

cdr3_nt: TGCAGCGTTGAAGATGCCAGTGTGAACACCGGGGAGCTGTTTTTT
cdr3_aa: CSVEDASVNTGELFF
v_call: TRBV29-1
d_call: -
clone_size: -
j_call: TRBJ2-2

cdr3_nt: TGTGCCAGCAGGCCCGGGACAGCGAATCAGCCCCAGCATTTT
cdr3_aa: CASRPGTANQPQHF
v_call: TRBV6-6
d_call: TRBD1
clone_size: once
j_call: TRBJ1-5

cdr3_nt: TGTGCCAGTAGTATCCCCTCGACAGGGAACTATGGCTACACCTTC
cdr3_aa: CASSIPSTGNYGYTF
v_call: TRBV19
d_call: TRBD1
clone_size: -
j_call: TRBJ1-2

cdr3_nt: TGTGCCAGCAGCCACAGGGTCGACTATGGCTACACCTTC
cdr3_aa: CASSHRVDYGYTF
v_call: TRBV7-9
d_call: -
clone_size: -
j_call: TRBJ1-2

cdr3_nt: TGTGCCAGCTCACCAGGGACAGGGAGCCAGCCCCAGCATTTT
cdr3_aa: CASSPGTGSQPQHF
v_call: TRBV18
d_call: TRBD1
clone_size: -
j_call: TRBJ1-5

cdr3_nt: TGTGCCAGCAGCCGGTTTTCGACAGGGGAAGTAGGAAACACCATATATTTT
cdr3_aa: CASSRFSTGEVGNTIYF
v_call: TRBV3-1/TRBV3-2
d_call: TRBD1
clone_size: -
j_call: TRBJ1-3

cdr3_nt: TGTGCCAGCAGCTTGGAAAGGGGCCGCTCCTACGAGCAGTACTTC
cdr3_aa: CASSLERGRSYEQYF
v_call: TRBV13
d_call: -
clone_size: -
j_call: TRBJ2-7

cdr3_nt: TGTGCCAGCAGCTTAGGGGGCCGGAGGGAGGAGACCCAGTACTTC
cdr3_aa: CASSLGGRREETQYF
v_call: TRBV11-2
d_call: -
clone_size: -
j_call: TRBJ2-5

cdr3_nt: TGTGCCACCAGCAGGACTCGGGTCCCCGGGGAGCTGTTTTTT
cdr3_aa: CATSRTRVPGELFF
v_call: TRBV15
d_call: -
clone_size: -
j_call: TRBJ2-2

cdr3_nt: TGTGCCAGCACTACCAACAGGGGGTCTAACCAGAGCTTC
cdr3_aa: CASTTNRGSNQSF
v_call: TRBV6-4
d_call: TRBD1
clone_size: once
j_call: TRBJ2-7

cdr3_nt: TGTGCCAGCAGTTACTCGAAGGCAGGGGGCTATGGCTACACCTTC
cdr3_aa: CASSYSKAGGYGYTF
v_call: TRBV6-5
d_call: TRBD1
clone_size: -
j_call: TRBJ1-2

cdr3_nt: TGTGCCAGCAGTTTTCCTACTAGCGGGAGTTTAACCTACGAGCAGTACTTC
cdr3_aa: CASSFPTSGSLTYEQYF
v_call: TRBV28
d_call: TRBD2
clone_size: -
j_call: TRBJ2-7

cdr3_nt: TGTGCCAGCAGTACCGGGACAGCTTATAATTCACCCCTCCACTTT
cdr3_aa: CASSTGTAYNSPLHF
v_call: TRBV7-3
d_call: TRBD1
clone_size: -
j_call: TRBJ1-6

cdr3_nt: TGTGCCAGCAGGAAAAAGCTTGACACTGAAGCTTTCTTT
cdr3_aa: CASRKKLDTEAFF
v_call: TRBV6-4
d_call: -
clone_size: -
j_call: TRBJ1-1

cdr3_nt: TGCGCCAGCAGACGGATATTTGCGGGAGTATCCTACAATGAGCAGTTCTTC
cdr3_aa: CASRRIFAGVSYNEQFF
v_call: TRBV5-1
d_call: TRBD2
clone_size: once
j_call: TRBJ2-1

cdr3_nt: TGCGCCAGCAGCTTGTCAGAAGAGACCCAGTACTTC
cdr3_aa: CASSLSEETQYF
v_call: TRBV5-1
d_call: -
clone_size: -
j_call: TRBJ2-5

cdr3_nt: TGTGCCAGCATACTCGGACAGGGCTGGACTGAAGCTTTCTTT
cdr3_aa: CASILGQGWTEAFF
v_call: TRBV6-5
d_call: TRBD1
clone_size: -
j_call: TRBJ1-1

cdr3_nt: TGTGCCATCAGTGAGTCGAGTCTCACTGAAGCTTTCTTT
cdr3_aa: CAISESSLTEAFF
v_call: TRBV10-3
d_call: -
clone_size: -
j_call: TRBJ1-1

cdr3_nt: TGTGCCAGCAGTTTGACTCCCGGGTTGTACAATGAGCAGTTCTTC
cdr3_aa: CASSLTPGLYNEQFF
v_call: TRBV27
d_call: -
clone_size: -
j_call: TRBJ2-1

cdr3_nt: TGTGCCAGCAGCTTGGGGGCGGGTAGGGCCCTAACCTCTGGAAACACCATATATTTT
cdr3_aa: CASSLGAGRALTSGNTIYF
v_call: TRBV5-4
d_call: -
clone_size: -
j_call: TRBJ1-3

cdr3_nt: TGTGCCAGCAGTTTGGGGGCAGGGAACTATGGCTACACCTTC
cdr3_aa: CASSLGAGNYGYTF
v_call: TRBV27
d_call: -
clone_size: few
j_call: TRBJ1-2

cdr3_nt: TGTGCCAGCAGTTTCTCACTACCGACAGGAGGCGAGCCCCAGCATTTT
cdr3_aa: CASSFSLPTGGEPQHF
v_call: TRBV27
d_call: -
clone_size: -
j_call: TRBJ1-5

cdr3_nt: TGCGCCAGCAGCCAGCTCGGACAGGAAGCTTTCTTT
cdr3_aa: CASSQLGQEAFF
v_call: TRBV4-1
d_call: -
clone_size: -
j_call: TRBJ1-1

cdr3_nt: TGCGCCAGCAGTGAGTCCAGCGCGGGGTCAGATACGCAGTATTTT
cdr3_aa: CASSESSAGSDTQYF
v_call: TRBV10-1
d_call: -
clone_size: -
j_call: TRBJ2-3

cdr3_nt: TGTGCCAGCAGCTTAGTTAGTGGCAGGGACTACGAGCAGTACTTC
cdr3_aa: CASSLVSGRDYEQYF
v_call: TRBV7-6
d_call: -
clone_size: -
j_call: TRBJ2-7